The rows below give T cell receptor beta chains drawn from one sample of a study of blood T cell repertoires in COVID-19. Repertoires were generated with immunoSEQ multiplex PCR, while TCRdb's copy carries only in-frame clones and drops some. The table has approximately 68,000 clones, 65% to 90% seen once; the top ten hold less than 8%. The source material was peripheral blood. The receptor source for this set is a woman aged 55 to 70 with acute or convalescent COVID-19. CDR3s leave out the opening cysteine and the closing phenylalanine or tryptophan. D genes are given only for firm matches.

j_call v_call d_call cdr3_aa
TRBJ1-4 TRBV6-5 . ASSGATNEKLF
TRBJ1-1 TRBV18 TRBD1 ASSKDRGATEAF
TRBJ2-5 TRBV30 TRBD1 ACKGQASETQY
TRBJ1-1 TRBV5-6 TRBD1 ASSPTGGEAF
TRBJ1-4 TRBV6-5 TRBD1 ASSKDRVVNEKLF
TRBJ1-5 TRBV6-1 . ASSEGVGRNSNQPQH
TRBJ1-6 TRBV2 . ASSYPNSPLH
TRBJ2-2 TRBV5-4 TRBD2 ASSRGETGELF
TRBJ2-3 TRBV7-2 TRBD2 ASRRTGGGTDTQY
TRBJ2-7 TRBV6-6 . ASSPPWGGRGEQY
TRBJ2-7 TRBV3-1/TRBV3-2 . ASSQESEAGYHEQY
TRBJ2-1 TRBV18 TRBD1 ASSPPGLQGGYNEQF
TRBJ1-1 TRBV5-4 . ASSLPGGGATEAF
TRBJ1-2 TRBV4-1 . ASSQDSNYGYT
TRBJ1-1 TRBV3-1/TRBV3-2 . ASSQGAGTEAF
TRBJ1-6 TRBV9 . ASSVQAGENSPLH
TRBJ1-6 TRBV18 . ASSPDRAQRASPLH
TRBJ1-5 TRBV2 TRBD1 ASDKDRAVRQPQH
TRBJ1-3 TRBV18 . ASSPTGAAGNTIY
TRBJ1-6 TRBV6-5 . ASSPGRSGSPLH
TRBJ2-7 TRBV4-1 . ASSPFVFGGGGHSYEQY
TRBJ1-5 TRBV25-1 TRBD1 ASRPTGGNQPQH
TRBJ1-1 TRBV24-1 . ATSQEGNTEAF
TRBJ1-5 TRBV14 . ASSQAGTRGRDQPQH
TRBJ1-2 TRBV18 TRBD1 ASSPGQVYGYT
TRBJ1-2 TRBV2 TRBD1 ASRIGQGKNYGYT
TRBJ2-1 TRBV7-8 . ASSFSSSYNEQF
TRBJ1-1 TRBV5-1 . ASSLVGGVNTEAF
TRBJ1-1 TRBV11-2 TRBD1 ASSLGQGNTEAF
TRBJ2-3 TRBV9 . ASSVLFTDTQY
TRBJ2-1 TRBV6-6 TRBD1 ASSRRDRGRGSNEQF
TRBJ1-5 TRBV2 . ASSAGASNQPQH
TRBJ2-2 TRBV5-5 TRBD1 ASSLLGTGLGELF
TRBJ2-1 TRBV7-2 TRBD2 ASSLDPSGGYEQF
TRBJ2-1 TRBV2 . ASSERAGAYYNEQF
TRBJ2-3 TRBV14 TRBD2 ASSQLERWRGGTDTQY
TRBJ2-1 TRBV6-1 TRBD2 ASSELAGQYNEQF